This is a list of T cell receptor beta chains from one sample in a study of T cell clones after liver transplantation. This table comes from immunoSEQ multiplex PCR, and its TCRdb copy is limited to in-frame clones, with some not included. The sample has approximately 65,000 clones, more than 85% seen once. Sequencing was performed on CD4+ T cells from blood, taken less than 26 months after liver transplant. The origin of the receptors is a human patient who received a liver transplant. Some of the T cells may derive from the graft donor. The CDR3 runs from the conserved cysteine through the conserved F or W. The D gene is left open where the match is weak.

D	V	J	CDR3	DNA
.	TRBV4-1	TRBJ2-1	CASSQQNRDEQFF	TGCGCCAGCAGCCAGCAAAACAGGGATGAGCAGTTCTTC
.	TRBV2	TRBJ2-1	CAGGVYYNEQFF	TGTGCCGGGGGAGTTTACTACAATGAGCAGTTCTTC
.	TRBV6-1	TRBJ1-2	CASSGGTGSNYGYTF	TGTGCCAGCAGTGGAGGTACAGGGTCTAACTATGGCTACACCTTC
.	TRBV27	TRBJ2-5	CASSSYGGKETQYF	TGTGCCAGCAGTTCCTACGGGGGTAAAGAGACCCAGTACTTC
TRBD2	TRBV4-2	TRBJ2-5	CASSQTYPGQVGLATRETQYF	TGTGCCAGCAGCCAAACCTATCCGGGACAAGTGGGACTAGCGACCAGAGAGACCCAGTACTTC
.	TRBV28	TRBJ1-2	CASSLRGYGYTF	TGTGCCAGCAGTTTAAGGGGCTATGGCTACACCTTC
.	TRBV7-9	TRBJ2-5	CASSSPRSLGETQYF	TGTGCCAGCAGCTCGCCCCGGTCCTTAGGTGAGACCCAGTACTTC
.	TRBV14	TRBJ2-7	CASSHTPSYEQYF	TGTGCCAGCAGCCACACCCCGTCCTACGAGCAGTACTTC
TRBD2	TRBV7-2	TRBJ2-3	CASSLHHRLAANTDTQYF	TGTGCCAGCAGCTTACACCACCGACTAGCGGCCAACACAGATACGCAGTATTTT
TRBD1	TRBV9	TRBJ1-2	CASSVDRGTNYGYTF	TGTGCCAGCAGCGTAGACAGGGGGACCAACTATGGCTACACCTTC